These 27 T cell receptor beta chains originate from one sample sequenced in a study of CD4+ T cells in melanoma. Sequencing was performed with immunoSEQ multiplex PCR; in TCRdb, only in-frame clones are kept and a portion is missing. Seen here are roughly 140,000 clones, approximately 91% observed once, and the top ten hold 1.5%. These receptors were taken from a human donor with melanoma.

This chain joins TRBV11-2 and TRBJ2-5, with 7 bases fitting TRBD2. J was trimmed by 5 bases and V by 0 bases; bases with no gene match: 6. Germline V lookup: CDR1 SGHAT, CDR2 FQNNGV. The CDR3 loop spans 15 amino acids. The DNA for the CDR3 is TGTGCCAGCAGCTTAGAGTCCGGGGGAGGGGAGACCCAGTACTTC. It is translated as CASSLESGGGETQYF.

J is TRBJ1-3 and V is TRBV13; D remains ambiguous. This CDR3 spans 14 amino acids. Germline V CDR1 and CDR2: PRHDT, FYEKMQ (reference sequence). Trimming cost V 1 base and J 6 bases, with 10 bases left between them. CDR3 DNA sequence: TGTGCCAGCAGCTTAGAACGGACCGAAAACACCATATATTTT. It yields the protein CASSLERTENTIYF.

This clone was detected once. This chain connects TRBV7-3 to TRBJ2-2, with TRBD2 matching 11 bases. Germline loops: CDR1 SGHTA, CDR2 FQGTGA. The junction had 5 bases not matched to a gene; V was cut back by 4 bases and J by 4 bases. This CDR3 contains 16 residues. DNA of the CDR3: TGTGCCAGCAGCTCTTCTAGCGGGGGGCTCACCGGGGAGCTGTTTTTT. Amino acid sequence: CASSSSSGGLTGELFF.

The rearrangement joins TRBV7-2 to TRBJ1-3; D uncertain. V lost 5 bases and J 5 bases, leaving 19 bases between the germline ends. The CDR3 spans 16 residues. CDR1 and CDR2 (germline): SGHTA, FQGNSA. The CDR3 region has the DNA TGTGCCAGCAGCGTCCACCCGACGGCTATTAGAAACACCATATATTTT. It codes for CASSVHPTAIRNTIYF.

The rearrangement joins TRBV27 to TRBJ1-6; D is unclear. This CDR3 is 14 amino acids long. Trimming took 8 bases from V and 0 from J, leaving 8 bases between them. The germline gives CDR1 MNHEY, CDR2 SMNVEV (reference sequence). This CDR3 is CASGWGSYNSPLHF. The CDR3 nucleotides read TGTGCCAGCGGATGGGGCTCCTATAATTCACCCCTCCACTTT.

In DNA form, the CDR3 reads TGTGCCAGCAGTTCTACAGGGGGGCGACTAGAGACCCAGTACTTC. Translated: CASSSTGGRLETQYF. The chain couples TRBV27 to TRBJ2-5; 8 bases map to TRBD1. CDR1 and CDR2 (germline): MNHEY, SMNVEV (reference sequence). The ends lost 4 bases at V and 4 bases at J; junction bases unmatched: 8. This CDR3 is 15 amino acids long.

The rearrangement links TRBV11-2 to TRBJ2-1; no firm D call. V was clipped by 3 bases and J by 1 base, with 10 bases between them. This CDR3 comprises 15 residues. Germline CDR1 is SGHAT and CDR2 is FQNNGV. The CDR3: CASSLGSGSYNEQFF. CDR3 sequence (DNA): TGTGCCAGCAGCTTGGGTAGTGGGTCCTACAATGAGCAGTTCTTC.

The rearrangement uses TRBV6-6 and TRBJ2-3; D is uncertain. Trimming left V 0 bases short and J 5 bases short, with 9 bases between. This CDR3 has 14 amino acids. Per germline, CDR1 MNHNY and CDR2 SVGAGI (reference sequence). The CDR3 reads CASSYSSAKDTQYF. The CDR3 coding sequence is TGTGCCAGCAGTTACTCGTCGGCTAAAGATACGCAGTATTTT.

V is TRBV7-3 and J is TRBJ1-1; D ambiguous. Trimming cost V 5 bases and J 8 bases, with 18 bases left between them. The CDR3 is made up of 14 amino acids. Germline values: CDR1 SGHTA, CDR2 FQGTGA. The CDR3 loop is CASSPSRASMEAFF. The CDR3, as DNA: TGTGCCAGCAGCCCCTCGCGGGCGAGCATGGAAGCTTTCTTT.

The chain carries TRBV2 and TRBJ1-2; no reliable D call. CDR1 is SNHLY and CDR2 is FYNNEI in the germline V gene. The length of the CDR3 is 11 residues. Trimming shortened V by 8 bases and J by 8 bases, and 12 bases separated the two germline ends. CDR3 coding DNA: TGTGCCAGCCTAAGATATCAAGGCTACACCTTC. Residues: CASLRYQGYTF.

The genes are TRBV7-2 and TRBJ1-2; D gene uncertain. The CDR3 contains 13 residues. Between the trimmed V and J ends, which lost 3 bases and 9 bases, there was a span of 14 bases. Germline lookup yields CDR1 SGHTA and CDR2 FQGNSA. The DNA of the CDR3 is TGTGCCAGCAGCTTGGACGGCGGCGTACGCTACACCTTC. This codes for CASSLDGGVRYTF.

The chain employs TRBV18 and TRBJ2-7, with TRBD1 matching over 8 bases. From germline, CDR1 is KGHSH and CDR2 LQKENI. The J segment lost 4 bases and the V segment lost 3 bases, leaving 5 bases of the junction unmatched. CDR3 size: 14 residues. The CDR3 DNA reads TGTGCCAGCTCACCCGGACAGGGTGAATACGAGCAGTACTTC. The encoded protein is CASSPGQGEYEQYF.

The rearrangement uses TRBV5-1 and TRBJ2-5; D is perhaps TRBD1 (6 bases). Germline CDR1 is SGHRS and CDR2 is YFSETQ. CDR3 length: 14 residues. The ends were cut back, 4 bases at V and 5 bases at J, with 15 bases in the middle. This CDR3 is CASSRQVSIETQYF. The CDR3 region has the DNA TGCGCCAGCAGCAGACAGGTTTCGATCGAGACCCAGTACTTC.

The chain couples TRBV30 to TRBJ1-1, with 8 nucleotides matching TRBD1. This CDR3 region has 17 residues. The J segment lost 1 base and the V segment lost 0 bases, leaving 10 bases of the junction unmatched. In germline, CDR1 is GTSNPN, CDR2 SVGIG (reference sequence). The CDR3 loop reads CAWSVNRQGLRNTEAFF. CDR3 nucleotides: TGTGCCTGGAGTGTCAATCGACAGGGGCTAAGGAACACTGAAGCTTTCTTT.

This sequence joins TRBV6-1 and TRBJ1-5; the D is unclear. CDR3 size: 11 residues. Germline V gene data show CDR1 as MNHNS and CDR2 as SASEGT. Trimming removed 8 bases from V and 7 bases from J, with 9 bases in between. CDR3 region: CASSGGQPQHF. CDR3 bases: TGTGCCAGCTCAGGAGGCCAGCCCCAGCATTTT.

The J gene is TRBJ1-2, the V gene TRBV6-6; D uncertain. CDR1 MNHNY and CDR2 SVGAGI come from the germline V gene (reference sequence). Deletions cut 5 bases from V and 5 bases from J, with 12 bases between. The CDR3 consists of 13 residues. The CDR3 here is CASSPNLKYGYTF. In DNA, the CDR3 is TGTGCCAGCAGTCCTAACCTCAAGTATGGCTACACCTTC.

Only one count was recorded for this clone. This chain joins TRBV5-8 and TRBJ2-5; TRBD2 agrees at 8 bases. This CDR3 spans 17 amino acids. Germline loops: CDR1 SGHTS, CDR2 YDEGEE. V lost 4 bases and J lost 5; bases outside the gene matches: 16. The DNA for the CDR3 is TGTGCCAGCAGCGCCGACGGGACTAGGATTTTCTCGGAGACCCAGTACTTC. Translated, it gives CASSADGTRIFSETQYF.

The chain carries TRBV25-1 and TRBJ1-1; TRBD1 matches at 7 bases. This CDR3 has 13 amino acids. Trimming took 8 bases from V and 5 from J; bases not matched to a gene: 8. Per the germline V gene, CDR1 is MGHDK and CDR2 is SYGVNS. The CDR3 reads CASGDRVRTEAFF. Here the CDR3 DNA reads TGTGCCAGCGGCGACAGGGTCAGGACTGAAGCTTTCTTT.

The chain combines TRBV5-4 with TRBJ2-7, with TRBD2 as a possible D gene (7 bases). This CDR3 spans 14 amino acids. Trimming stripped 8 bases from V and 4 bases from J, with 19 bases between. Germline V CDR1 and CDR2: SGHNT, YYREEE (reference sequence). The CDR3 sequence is CASGVGGARYEQYF. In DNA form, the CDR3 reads TGTGCCAGTGGGGTAGGGGGGGCGCGGTACGAGCAGTACTTC.

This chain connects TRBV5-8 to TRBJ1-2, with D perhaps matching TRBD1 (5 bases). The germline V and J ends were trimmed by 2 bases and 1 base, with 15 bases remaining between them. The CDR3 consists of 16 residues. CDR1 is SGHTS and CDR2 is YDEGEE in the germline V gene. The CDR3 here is CASSLRESGINYGYTF. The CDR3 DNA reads TGTGCCAGCAGCTTAAGAGAATCAGGGATTAACTATGGCTACACCTTC.

CDR3 amino acids: CASSEQGLNTEAFF. CDR3 sequence (DNA): TGTGCCAGCAGTGAGCAGGGGCTGAACACTGAAGCTTTCTTT. The chain recombines TRBV6-1 with TRBJ1-1; TRBD1 might be the D (6 bases). V lost 3 bases and J lost 0, with 8 bases in between. Germline V gives CDR1 MNHNS, CDR2 SASEGT. CDR3 length: 14 amino acids.

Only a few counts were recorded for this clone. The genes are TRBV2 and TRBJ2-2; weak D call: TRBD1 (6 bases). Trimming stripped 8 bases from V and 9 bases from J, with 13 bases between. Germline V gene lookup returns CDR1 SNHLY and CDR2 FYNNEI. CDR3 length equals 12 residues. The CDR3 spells CASQGQNRELFF. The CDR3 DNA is TGTGCCAGCCAGGGGCAAAACCGGGAGCTGTTTTTT.

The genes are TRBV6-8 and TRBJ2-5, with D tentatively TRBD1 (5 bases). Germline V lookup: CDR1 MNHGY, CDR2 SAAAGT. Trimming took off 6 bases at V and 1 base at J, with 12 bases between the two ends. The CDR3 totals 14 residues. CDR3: CASRERQIQETQYF. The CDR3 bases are TGTGCCAGCAGAGAACGACAGATCCAAGAGACCCAGTACTTC.

CDR3 sequence reads: CASSFQAGVSTEAFF. The CDR3 DNA reads as TGTGCCAGCAGTTTCCAGGCGGGGGTGAGCACTGAAGCTTTCTTT. The chain is built from TRBV7-9 and TRBJ1-1; a possible D gene is TRBD1 (5 bases). V lost 6 bases and J 4 bases, leaving 18 bases between the germline ends. The CDR3 contains 15 residues. Germline CDR1 SEHNR, CDR2 FQNEAQ (reference sequence).

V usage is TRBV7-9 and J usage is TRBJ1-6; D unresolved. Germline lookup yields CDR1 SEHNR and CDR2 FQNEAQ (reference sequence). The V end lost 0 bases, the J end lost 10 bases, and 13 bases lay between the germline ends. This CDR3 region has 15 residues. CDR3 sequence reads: CASSLANGPTSPLHF. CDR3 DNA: TGTGCCAGCAGCTTAGCCAACGGCCCCACGTCACCCCTCCACTTT.

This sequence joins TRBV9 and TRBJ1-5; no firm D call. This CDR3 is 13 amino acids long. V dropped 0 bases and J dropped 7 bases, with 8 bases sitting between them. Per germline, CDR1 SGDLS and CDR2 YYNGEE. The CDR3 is CASSVGTDQPQHF. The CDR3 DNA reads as TGTGCCAGCAGCGTAGGGACGGACCAGCCCCAGCATTTT.

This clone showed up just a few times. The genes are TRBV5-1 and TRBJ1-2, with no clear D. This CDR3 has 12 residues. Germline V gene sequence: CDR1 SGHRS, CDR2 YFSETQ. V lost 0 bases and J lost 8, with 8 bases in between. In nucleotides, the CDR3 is TGCGCCAGCAGCTTGGTCGGAAGCGGCTACACCTTC. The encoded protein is CASSLVGSGYTF. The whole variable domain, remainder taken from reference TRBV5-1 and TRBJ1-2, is KAGVTQTPRYLIKTRGQQVTLSCSPISGHRSVSWYQQTPGQGLQFLFEYFSETQRNKGNFPGRFSGRQFSNSRSEMNVSTLELGDSALYLCASSLVGSGYTFGSGTRLTVV.